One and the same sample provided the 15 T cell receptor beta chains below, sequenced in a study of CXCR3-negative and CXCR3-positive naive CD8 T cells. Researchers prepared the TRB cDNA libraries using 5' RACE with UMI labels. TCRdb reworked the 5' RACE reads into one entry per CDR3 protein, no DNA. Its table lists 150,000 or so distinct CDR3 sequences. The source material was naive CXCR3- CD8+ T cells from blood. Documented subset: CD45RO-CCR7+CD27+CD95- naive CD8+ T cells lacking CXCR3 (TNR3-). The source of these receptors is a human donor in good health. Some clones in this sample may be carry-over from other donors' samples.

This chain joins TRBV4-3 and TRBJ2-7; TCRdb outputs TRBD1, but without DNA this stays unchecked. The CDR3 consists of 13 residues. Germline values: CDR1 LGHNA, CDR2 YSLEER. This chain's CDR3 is CASSHRTGIEQYF.

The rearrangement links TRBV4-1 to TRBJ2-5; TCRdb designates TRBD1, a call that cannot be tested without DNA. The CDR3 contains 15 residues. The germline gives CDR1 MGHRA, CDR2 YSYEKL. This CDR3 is CASSQDTAGAPGQYF.

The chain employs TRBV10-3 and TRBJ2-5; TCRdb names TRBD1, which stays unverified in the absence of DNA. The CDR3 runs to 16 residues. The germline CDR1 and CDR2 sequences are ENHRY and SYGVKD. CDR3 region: CAISERSRGPVETQYF.

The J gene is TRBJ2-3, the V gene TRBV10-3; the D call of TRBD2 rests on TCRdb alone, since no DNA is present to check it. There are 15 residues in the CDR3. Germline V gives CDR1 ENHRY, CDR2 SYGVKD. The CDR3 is CAISGAGIRTDTQYF.

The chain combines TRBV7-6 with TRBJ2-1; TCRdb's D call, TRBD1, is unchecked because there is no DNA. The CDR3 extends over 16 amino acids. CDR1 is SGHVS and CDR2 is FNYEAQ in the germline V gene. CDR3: CASSLATGNPYNEQFF.

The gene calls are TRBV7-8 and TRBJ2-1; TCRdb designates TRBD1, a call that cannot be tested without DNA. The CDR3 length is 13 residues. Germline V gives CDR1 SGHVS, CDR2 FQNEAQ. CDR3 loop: CASSSTVYNEQFF.

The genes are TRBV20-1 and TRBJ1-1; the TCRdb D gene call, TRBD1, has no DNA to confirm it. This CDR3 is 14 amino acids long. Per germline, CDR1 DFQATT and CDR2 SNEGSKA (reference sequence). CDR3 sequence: CSARVRVRNTEAFF.

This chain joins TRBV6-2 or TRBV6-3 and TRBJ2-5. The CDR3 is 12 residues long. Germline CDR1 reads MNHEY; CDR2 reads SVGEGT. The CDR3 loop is CASSYPTETQYF.

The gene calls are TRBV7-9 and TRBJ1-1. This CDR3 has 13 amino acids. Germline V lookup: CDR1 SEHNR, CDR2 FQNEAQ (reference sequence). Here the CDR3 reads CASSSQTASEAFF.

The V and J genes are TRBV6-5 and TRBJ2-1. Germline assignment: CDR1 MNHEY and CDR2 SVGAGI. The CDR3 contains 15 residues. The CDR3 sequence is CASSLLAGDLNEQFF.

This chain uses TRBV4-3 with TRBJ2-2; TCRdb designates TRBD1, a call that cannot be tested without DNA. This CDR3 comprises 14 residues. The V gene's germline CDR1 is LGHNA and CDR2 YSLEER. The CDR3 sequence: CASTRGGNTGELFF.

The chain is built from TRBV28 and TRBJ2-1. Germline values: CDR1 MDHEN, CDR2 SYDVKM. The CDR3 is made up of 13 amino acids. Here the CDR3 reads CASSRSVNGEQFF.

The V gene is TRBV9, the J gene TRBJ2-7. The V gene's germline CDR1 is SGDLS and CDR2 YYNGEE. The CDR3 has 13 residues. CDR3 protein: CASSVDGGHEQYF.

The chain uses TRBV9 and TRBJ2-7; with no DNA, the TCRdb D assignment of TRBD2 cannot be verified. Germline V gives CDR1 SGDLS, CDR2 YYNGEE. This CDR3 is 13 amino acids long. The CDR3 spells CASSPGGLEEQYF.

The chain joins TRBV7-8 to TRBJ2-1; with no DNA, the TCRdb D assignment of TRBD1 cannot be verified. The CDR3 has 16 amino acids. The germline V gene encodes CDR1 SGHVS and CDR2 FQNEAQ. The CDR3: CASNYRGAHRYNEQFF.